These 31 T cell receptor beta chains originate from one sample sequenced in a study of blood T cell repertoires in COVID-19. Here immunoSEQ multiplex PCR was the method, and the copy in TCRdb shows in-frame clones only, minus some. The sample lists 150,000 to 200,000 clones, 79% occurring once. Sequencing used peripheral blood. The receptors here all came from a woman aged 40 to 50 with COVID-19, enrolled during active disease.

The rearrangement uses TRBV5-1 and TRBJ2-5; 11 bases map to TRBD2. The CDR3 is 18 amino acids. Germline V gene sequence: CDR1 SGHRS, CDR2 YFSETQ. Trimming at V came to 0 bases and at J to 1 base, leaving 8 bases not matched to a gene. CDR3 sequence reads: CASSLGTSGLMGQETQYF. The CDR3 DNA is TGCGCCAGCAGCTTGGGGACTAGCGGGCTTATGGGCCAAGAGACCCAGTACTTC.

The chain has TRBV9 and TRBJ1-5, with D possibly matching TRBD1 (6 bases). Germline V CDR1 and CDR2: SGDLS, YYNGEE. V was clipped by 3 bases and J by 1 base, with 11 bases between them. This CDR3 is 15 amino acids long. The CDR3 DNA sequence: TGTGCCAGCAGCGGCGCCGGGACAAGCAATCAGCCCCAGCATTTT. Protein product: CASSGAGTSNQPQHF.

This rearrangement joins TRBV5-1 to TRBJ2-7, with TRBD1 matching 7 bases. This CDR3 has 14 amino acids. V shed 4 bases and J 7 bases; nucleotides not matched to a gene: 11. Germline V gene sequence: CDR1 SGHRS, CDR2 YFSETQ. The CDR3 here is CASSRTWTGLEQYF. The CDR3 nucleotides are TGCGCCAGCAGCCGGACCTGGACAGGCCTGGAGCAGTACTTC.

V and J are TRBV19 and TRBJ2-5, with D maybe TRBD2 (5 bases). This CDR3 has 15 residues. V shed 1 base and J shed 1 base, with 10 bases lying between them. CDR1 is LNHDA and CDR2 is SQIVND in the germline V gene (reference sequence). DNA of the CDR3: TGTGCCAGTAGTATAGCGTCGACTACCCAAGAGACCCAGTACTTC. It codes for CASSIASTTQETQYF.

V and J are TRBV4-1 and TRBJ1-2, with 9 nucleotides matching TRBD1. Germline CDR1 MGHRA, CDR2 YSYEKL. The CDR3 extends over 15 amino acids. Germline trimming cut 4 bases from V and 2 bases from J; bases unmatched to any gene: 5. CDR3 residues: CASSPWDRANYGYTF. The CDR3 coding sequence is TGCGCCAGCAGCCCGTGGGACAGGGCGAACTATGGCTACACCTTC.

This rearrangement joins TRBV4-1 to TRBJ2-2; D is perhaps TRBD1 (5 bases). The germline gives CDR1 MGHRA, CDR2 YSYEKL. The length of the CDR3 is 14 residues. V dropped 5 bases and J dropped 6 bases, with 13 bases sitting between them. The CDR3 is CASSGPYRSGELFF. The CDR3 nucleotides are TGCGCCAGCAGCGGGCCGTACAGGTCCGGGGAGCTGTTTTTT.

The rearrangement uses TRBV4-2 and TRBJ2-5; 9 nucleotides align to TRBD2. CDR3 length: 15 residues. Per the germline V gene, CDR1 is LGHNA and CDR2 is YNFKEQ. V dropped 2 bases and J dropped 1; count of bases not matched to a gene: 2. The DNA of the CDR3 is TGTGCCAGCAGCCAACCGGGACTAGCCCAAGAGACCCAGTACTTC. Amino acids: CASSQPGLAQETQYF.

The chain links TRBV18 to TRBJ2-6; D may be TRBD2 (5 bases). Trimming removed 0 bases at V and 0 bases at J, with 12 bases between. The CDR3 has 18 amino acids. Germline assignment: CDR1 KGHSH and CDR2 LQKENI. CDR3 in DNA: TGTGCCAGCTCACCACCCGGCGGGCCACGCTCTGGGGCCAACGTCCTGACTTTC. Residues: CASSPPGGPRSGANVLTF. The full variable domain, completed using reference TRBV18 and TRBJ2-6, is NAGVMQNPRHLVRRRGQEARLRCSPMKGHSHVYWYRQLPEEGLKFMVYLQKENIIDESGMPKERFSAEFPKEGPSILRIQQVVRGDSAAYFCASSPPGGPRSGANVLTFGAGSRLTVL.

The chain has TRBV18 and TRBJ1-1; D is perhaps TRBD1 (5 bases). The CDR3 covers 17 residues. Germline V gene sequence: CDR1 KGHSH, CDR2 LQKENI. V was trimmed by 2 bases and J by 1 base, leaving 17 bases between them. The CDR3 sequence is CASSPSERGGENTEAFF. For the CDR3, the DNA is TGTGCCAGCTCACCATCGGAGAGGGGCGGGGAGAACACTGAAGCTTTCTTT.

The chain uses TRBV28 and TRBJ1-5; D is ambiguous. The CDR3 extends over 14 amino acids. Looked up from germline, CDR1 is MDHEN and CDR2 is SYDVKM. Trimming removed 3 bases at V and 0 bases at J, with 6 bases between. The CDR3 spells CASSFGDSNQPQHF. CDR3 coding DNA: TGTGCCAGCAGTTTCGGTGATAGCAATCAGCCCCAGCATTTT.

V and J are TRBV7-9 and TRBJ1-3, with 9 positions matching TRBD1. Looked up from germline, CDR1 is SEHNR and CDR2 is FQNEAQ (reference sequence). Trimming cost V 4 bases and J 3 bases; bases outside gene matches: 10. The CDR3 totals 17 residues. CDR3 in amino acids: CASSSLLRGQGGNTIYF. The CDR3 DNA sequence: TGTGCCAGCAGCTCCCTTCTGCGGGGACAGGGTGGAAACACCATATATTTT.

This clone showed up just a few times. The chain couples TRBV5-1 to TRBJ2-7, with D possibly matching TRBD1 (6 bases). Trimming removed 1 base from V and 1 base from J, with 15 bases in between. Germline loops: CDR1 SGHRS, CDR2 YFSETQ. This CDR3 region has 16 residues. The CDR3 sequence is CASSLLAGEGSYEQYF. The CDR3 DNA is TGCGCCAGCAGCTTGTTGGCAGGGGAAGGATCCTACGAGCAGTACTTC.

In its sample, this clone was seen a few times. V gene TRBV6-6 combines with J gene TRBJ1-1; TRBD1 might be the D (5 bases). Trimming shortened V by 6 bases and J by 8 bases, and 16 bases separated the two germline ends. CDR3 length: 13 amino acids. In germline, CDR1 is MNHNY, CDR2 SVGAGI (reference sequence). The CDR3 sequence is CASSPGSQREAFF. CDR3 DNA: TGTGCCAGCAGCCCAGGGTCCCAAAGGGAAGCTTTCTTT.

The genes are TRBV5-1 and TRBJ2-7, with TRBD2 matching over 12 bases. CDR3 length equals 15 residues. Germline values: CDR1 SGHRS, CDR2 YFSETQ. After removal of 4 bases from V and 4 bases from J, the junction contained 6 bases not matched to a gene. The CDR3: CASSPLGLAGYEQYF. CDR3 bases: TGCGCCAGCAGCCCATTAGGACTAGCGGGATACGAGCAGTACTTC.

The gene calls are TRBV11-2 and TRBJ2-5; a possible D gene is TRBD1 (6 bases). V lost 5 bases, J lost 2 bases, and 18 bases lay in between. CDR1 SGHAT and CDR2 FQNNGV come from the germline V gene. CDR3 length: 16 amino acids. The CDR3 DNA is TGTGCCAGCAGCCATCAACAGGGCCGAGGTCAAGAGACCCAGTACTTC. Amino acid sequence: CASSHQQGRGQETQYF.

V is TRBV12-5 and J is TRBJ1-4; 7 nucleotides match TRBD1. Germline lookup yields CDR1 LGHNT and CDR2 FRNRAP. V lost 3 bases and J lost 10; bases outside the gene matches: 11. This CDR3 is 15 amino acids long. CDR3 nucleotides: TGTGCTAGTGGTTTAGGACAGGTGAGGATTGGAAAACTGTTTTTT. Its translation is CASGLGQVRIGKLFF.

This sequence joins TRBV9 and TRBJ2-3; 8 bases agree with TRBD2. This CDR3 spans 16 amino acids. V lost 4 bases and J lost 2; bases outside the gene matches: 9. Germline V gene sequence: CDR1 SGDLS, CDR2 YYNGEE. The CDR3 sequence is CASSHRSGSPTDTQYF. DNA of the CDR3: TGTGCCAGCAGCCACCGCAGCGGGAGTCCCACAGATACGCAGTATTTT.

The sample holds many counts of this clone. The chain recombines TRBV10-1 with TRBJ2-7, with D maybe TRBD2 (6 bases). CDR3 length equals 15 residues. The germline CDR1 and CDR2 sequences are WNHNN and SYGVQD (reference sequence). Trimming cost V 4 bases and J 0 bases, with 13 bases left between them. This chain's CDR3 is CASSARLGNSYEQYF. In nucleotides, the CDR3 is TGCGCCAGCAGTGCAAGACTAGGGAACTCCTACGAGCAGTACTTC.

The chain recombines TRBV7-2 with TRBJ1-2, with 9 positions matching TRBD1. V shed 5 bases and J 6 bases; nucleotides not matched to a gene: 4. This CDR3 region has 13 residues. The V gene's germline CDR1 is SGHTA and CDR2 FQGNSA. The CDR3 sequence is CASSLRDRDGYTF. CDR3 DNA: TGTGCCAGCAGCCTCCGGGACAGGGATGGCTACACCTTC. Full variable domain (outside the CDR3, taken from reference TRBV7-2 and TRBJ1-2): GAGVSQSPSNKVTEKGKDVELRCDPISGHTALYWYRQSLGQGLEFLIYFQGNSAPDKSGLPSDRFSAERTGGSVSTLTIQRTQQEDSAVYLCASSLRDRDGYTFGSGTRLTVV.

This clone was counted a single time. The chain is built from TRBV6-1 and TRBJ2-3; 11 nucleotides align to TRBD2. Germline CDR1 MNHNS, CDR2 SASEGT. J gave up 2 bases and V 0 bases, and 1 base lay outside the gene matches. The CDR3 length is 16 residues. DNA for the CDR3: TGTGCCAGCAGTGAAGCTAGCGGGGGGGCCACAGATACGCAGTATTTT. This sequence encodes CASSEASGGATDTQYF.

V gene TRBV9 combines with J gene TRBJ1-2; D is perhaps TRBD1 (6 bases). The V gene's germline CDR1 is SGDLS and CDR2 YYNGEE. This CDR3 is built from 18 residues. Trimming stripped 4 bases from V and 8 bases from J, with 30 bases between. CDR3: CASSRRGYIDRTRSGYTF. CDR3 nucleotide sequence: TGTGCCAGCAGCCGCCGAGGATATATAGACAGGACCCGTTCAGGCTACACCTTC.

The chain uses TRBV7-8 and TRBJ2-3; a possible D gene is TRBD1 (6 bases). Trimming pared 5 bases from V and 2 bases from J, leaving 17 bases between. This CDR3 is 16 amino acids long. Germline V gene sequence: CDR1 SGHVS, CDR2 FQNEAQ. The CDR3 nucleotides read TGTGCCAGCAGCGGTCGGTTGGGGGCATACACAGATACGCAGTATTTT. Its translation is CASSGRLGAYTDTQYF.

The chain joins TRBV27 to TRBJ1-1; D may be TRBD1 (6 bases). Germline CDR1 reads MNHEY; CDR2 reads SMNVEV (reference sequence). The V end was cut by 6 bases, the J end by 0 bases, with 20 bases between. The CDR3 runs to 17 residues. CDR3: CASSTRTAGRMNTEAFF. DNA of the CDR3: TGTGCCAGCAGCACTAGGACAGCCGGCAGGATGAACACTGAAGCTTTCTTT.

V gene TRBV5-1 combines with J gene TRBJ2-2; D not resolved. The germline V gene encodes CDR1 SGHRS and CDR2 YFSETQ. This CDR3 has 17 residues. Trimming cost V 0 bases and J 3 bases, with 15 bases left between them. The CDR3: CASSLDPDTLHTGELFF. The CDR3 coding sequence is TGCGCCAGCAGCTTGGACCCTGACACCCTGCACACCGGGGAGCTGTTTTTT.

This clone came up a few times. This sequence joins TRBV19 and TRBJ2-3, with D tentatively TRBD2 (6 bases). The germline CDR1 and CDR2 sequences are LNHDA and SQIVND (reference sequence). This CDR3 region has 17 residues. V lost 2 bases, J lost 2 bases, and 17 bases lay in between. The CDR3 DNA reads TGTGCCAGTAGTATATTCCCCAGCGGGTCCGCCACAGATACGCAGTATTTT. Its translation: CASSIFPSGSATDTQYF.

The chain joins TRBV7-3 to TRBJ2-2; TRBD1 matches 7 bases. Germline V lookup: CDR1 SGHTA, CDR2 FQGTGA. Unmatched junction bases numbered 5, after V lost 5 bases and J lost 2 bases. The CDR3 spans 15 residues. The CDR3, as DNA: TGTGCCAGCAGCCCCGACAGGGATAACACCGGGGAGCTGTTTTTT. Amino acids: CASSPDRDNTGELFF.

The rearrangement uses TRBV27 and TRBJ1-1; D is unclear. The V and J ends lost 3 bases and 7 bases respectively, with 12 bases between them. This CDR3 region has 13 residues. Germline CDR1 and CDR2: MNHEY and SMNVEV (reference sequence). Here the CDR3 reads CASSFTWADEAFF. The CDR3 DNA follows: TGTGCCAGCAGTTTTACGTGGGCCGATGAAGCTTTCTTT.

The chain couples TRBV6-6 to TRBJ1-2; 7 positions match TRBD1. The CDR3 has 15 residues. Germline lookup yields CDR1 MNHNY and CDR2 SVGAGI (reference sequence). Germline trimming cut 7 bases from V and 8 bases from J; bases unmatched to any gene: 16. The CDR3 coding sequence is TGTGCCAGCATAGGAGGGGCAGTCAGGGGGAAGGGCTACACCTTC. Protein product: CASIGGAVRGKGYTF.

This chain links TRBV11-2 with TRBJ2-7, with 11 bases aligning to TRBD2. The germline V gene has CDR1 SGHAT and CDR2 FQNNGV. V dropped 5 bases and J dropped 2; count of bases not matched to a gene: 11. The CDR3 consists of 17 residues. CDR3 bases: TGTGCCAGCAGCGTGACCCTCACTAGCGGGAGTCCCTACGAGCAGTACTTC. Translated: CASSVTLTSGSPYEQYF. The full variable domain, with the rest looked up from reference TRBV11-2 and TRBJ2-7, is EAGVAQSPRYKIIEKRQSVAFWCNPISGHATLYWYQQILGQGPKLLIQFQNNGVVDDSQLPKDRFSAERLKGVDSTLKIQPAKLEDSAVYLCASSVTLTSGSPYEQYFGPGTRLTVT.

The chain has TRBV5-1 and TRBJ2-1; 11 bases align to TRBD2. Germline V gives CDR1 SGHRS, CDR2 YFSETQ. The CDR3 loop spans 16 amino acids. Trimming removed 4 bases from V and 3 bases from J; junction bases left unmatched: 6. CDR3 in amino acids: CASSPAGTSGYNEQFF. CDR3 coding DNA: TGCGCCAGCAGCCCGGCCGGGACTAGCGGCTACAATGAGCAGTTCTTC.

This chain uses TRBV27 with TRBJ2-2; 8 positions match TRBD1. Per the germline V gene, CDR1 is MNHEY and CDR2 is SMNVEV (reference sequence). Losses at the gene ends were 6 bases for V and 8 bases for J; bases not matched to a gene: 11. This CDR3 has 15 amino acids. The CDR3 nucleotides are TGTGCCAGCAGCTCGATCCTACAGGGGGTGGGGGAGCTGTTTTTT. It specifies CASSSILQGVGELFF.